This entry is about one T cell receptor (beta chain). This specimen belongs to a study of blood T cell repertoires in COVID-19. Germline-derived CDR1 and CDR2 are MNHEY and SVGEGT. V was pared by 0 bases and J by 4 bases, with 7 bases of the junction left unmatched. CDR3 length equals 16 residues. The method was immunoSEQ multiplex PCR; TCRdb's version includes in-frame clones alone and lacks a portion of them. The data contain just over 350,000 clones, about 90% of them singletons. Input material: PBMCs or T cells enriched from blood (not recorded which). This clonotype was sampled from a woman aged 25 to 39 who had recovered from COVID-19. The V gene is TRBV6-2 or TRBV6-3, the J gene TRBJ1-2; 8 bases are shared with TRBD1. CDR3 DNA: TGTGCCAGCAGTTACTCGTCCAGGGGGCAGGGCTATGGCTACACCTTC. As protein: CASSYSSRGQGYGYTF.